This TCR beta chain came from a study of cytomegalovirus exposure and HLA in healthy donors. Study conclusions and caveats: There were a few CMV-associated chains whose specificity for CMV antigens was confirmed in vitro. In an earlier analysis, productive rearrangement rates for most beta V segments clustered near 87% or 30%. It was in a later analysis that TCR association rates were seen to vary by HLA locus, highest for DRB1 and lowest for HLA-C.

On this clone itself: Its specificity is unknown.

13 Jbeta primers and 60 Vbeta primers were used for the PCR. Original data processing: Approximately 78 million unique TCR beta chains, roughly 11 million of them shared, were counted by a later analysis. Repertoires were generated with immunoSEQ multiplex PCR, while TCRdb's copy carries only in-frame clones and drops some. D and trimming come from the DNA, and the V and J calls and clone size come from that table. The sample gives under 120,000 clones, about 70% of which show up once; about 2.5% is in the top ten. The germline V and J ends were trimmed by 3 bases and 8 bases, with 10 bases remaining between them. The V gene's germline CDR1 is SNHLY and CDR2 FYNNEI. There are 13 residues in the CDR3.

The sequence derives from a man over 45 in good health and CMV-seropositive. The chain links TRBV2 to TRBJ1-4; D is perhaps TRBD1 (5 bases). Input material: PBMCs. CDR3 DNA: TGTGCCAGCAGTGAGGGACGGGAGGAAAAACTGTTTTTT. It specifies CASSEGREEKLFF.